The rows below give T cell receptor beta chains drawn from one sample of a study of regulatory T cells in long-lasting Graves disease. One entry per CDR3 protein, called by TCRdb with MiXCR from the multiplex PCR reads. In the table there are roughly 450,000 distinct CDR3 sequences, less than 25% of which are singletons. The sequencing used peripheral blood mononuclear cells (PBMCs), collected when the disease was refractory, from a patient treated with antithyroid drugs. The receptors shown here come from a female donor with Graves disease. CDR3s include the opening cysteine and the closing phenylalanine or tryptophan. A D gene is named only where the DNA matches it firmly. Clone size is stated in some rows and not others, as once, few, many or a class when expanded.

j_gene: TRBJ2-7
abundance: many
v_gene: TRBV20-1
d_gene: .
CDR3aa: CSARVGQYEQYF
CDR3nt: TGCAGTGCTAGGGTCGGGCAATACGAGCAGTACTTC

j_gene: TRBJ1-2
abundance: many
v_gene: TRBV3-1
d_gene: TRBD1
CDR3aa: CASSQGTGEGYGYTF
CDR3nt: TGTGCCAGCAGCCAAGGGACAGGGGAAGGCTATGGCTACACCTTC

j_gene: TRBJ2-7
abundance: many
v_gene: TRBV28
d_gene: TRBD1
CDR3aa: CASSRTGGTYEQYF
CDR3nt: TGTGCCAGCAGTAGGACAGGGGGAACCTACGAGCAGTACTTC

j_gene: TRBJ1-5
abundance: many
v_gene: TRBV7-8
d_gene: .
CDR3aa: CASKKEGGYSNQPQHF
CDR3nt: TGTGCCAGCAAAAAAGAGGGAGGGTACAGCAATCAGCCCCAGCATTTT

j_gene: TRBJ1-4
abundance: many
v_gene: TRBV27
d_gene: TRBD1
CDR3aa: CASSPTGAREKLFF
CDR3nt: TGTGCCAGCAGTCCGACAGGGGCGCGAGAAAAACTGTTTTTT

j_gene: TRBJ1-4
abundance: .
v_gene: TRBV25-1
d_gene: .
CDR3aa: CASSEFTATATNEKLFF
CDR3nt: TGTGCCAGCAGTGAATTCACAGCCACTGCAACTAATGAAAAACTGTTTTTT

j_gene: TRBJ1-1
abundance: many
v_gene: TRBV5-1
d_gene: TRBD1
CDR3aa: CASSEGQGATEAFF
CDR3nt: TGCGCCAGCAGCGAGGGACAGGGGGCTACTGAAGCTTTCTTT

j_gene: TRBJ1-5
abundance: .
v_gene: TRBV6-1
d_gene: .
CDR3aa: CATSQLGDQPQHF
CDR3nt: TGTGCCACTTCCCAACTGGGAGATCAGCCCCAGCATTTT

j_gene: TRBJ2-7
abundance: many
v_gene: TRBV27
d_gene: TRBD2
CDR3aa: CASSQTSGIYEQYF
CDR3nt: TGTGCCAGCAGTCAGACTAGCGGGATCTACGAGCAGTACTTC

j_gene: TRBJ2-7
abundance: many
v_gene: TRBV7-2
d_gene: .
CDR3aa: CASSFSSSLGEQYF
CDR3nt: TGTGCCAGCAGCTTTTCTTCCAGCCTGGGGGAGCAGTACTTC

j_gene: TRBJ2-7
abundance: .
v_gene: TRBV9
d_gene: TRBD1
CDR3aa: CASSVADRSYEQYF
CDR3nt: TGTGCCAGCAGCGTAGCGGACAGGTCCTACGAGCAGTACTTC

j_gene: TRBJ2-5
abundance: many
v_gene: TRBV7-8
d_gene: .
CDR3aa: CASSPFGAEEETQYF
CDR3nt: TGTGCCAGCAGCCCATTTGGGGCAGAAGAAGAGACCCAGTACTTC

j_gene: TRBJ2-7
abundance: many
v_gene: TRBV2
d_gene: TRBD1
CDR3aa: CASSRTGGYEQYF
CDR3nt: TGTGCCAGCAGTCGGACAGGGGGCTACGAGCAGTACTTC

j_gene: TRBJ2-3
abundance: .
v_gene: TRBV5-1
d_gene: TRBD2
CDR3aa: CASSLVGTSSAQYF
CDR3nt: TGCGCCAGCAGCTTGGTCGGGACTAGCAGCGCGCAGTATTTT

j_gene: TRBJ1-1
abundance: many
v_gene: TRBV10-3
d_gene: .
CDR3aa: CATTNVAGVTEAFF
CDR3nt: TGTGCCACCACGAACGTCGCAGGGGTCACTGAAGCTTTCTTT

j_gene: TRBJ1-2
abundance: many
v_gene: TRBV6-1
d_gene: .
CDR3aa: CASSRPGRKGYTF
CDR3nt: TGTGCCAGCAGTCGCCCAGGGAGGAAGGGCTACACCTTC

j_gene: TRBJ1-6
abundance: many
v_gene: TRBV2
d_gene: .
CDR3aa: CASSEIMREPLHF
CDR3nt: TGTGCCAGCAGTGAAATTATGAGGGAACCCCTCCACTTT

j_gene: TRBJ2-7
abundance: few
v_gene: TRBV19
d_gene: .
CDR3aa: CASGRTAAYEQYF
CDR3nt: TGTGCCAGTGGACGGACGGCCGCCTACGAGCAGTACTTC

j_gene: TRBJ1-2
abundance: many
v_gene: TRBV25-1
d_gene: .
CDR3aa: CASSPPGRRGYTF
CDR3nt: TGTGCCAGCAGTCCCCCAGGGAGGCGCGGCTACACCTTC

j_gene: TRBJ2-7
abundance: .
v_gene: TRBV4-1
d_gene: TRBD1
CDR3aa: CASGPGDRAYEQYF
CDR3nt: TGCGCCAGCGGACCGGGGGACAGGGCGTACGAGCAGTACTTC

j_gene: TRBJ2-7
abundance: few
v_gene: TRBV4-1
d_gene: .
CDR3aa: CASSQDTDSRTYEQYF
CDR3nt: TGCGCCAGCAGCCAAGATACAGACTCACGGACCTACGAGCAGTACTTC

j_gene: TRBJ1-1
abundance: few
v_gene: TRBV14
d_gene: .
CDR3aa: CASSQDSVSAEAFF
CDR3nt: TGTGCCAGCAGCCAAGATTCGGTATCCGCTGAAGCTTTCTTT

j_gene: TRBJ2-7
abundance: few
v_gene: TRBV27
d_gene: .
CDR3aa: CASSLSRGDHEQYF
CDR3nt: TGTGCCAGCAGTTTATCCAGGGGCGACCACGAGCAGTACTTC

j_gene: TRBJ1-4
abundance: once
v_gene: TRBV11-3
d_gene: .
CDR3aa: CASSQGNRATNENCFF
CDR3nt: .

j_gene: TRBJ2-2
abundance: many
v_gene: TRBV28
d_gene: TRBD1
CDR3aa: CASSSVRQGANTGELFF
CDR3nt: TGTGCCAGCAGTTCGGTTAGACAGGGGGCGAACACCGGGGAGCTGTTTTTT

j_gene: TRBJ1-6
abundance: .
v_gene: TRBV7-9
d_gene: TRBD1
CDR3aa: CASRQGGNSPLHF
CDR3nt: TGTGCCAGCCGACAGGGCGGTAATTCACCCCTCCACTTT